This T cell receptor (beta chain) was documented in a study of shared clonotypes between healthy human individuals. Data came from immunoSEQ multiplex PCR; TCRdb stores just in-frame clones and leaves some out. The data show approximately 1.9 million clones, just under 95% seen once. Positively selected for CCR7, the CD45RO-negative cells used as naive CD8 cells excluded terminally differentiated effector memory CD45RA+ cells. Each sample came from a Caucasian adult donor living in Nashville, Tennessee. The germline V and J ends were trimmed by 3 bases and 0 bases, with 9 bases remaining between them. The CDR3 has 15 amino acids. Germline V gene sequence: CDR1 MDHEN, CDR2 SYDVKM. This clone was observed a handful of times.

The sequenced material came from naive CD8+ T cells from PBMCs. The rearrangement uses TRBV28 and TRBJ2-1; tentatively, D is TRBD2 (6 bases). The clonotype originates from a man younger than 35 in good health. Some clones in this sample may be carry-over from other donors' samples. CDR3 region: CASSLETSSYNEQFF. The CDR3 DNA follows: TGTGCCAGCAGTTTGGAGACTAGCTCCTACAATGAGCAGTTCTTC. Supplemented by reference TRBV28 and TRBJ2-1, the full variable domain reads DVKVTQSSRYLVKRTGEKVFLECVQDMDHENMFWYRQDPGLGLRLIYFSYDVKMKEKGDIPEGYSVSREKKERFSLILESASTNQTSMYLCASSLETSSYNEQFFGPGTRLTVL.